This T cell receptor (beta chain) was observed in a study of identical twins. The cDNA had a unique molecular identifier and a template-switch universal primer site. Via MiXCR, TCRdb re-called the 5' RACE reads, giving one row per CDR3 protein. The table lists around 250,000 distinct CDR3 sequences, 7% of them singletons. The study's findings and limits: Monozygotic twins shared more out-of-frame TCR alpha than recombination models predicted. High-abundance cord blood beta clonotypes had fewer insertions; memory repertoires showed none. The authors noted that invariant MAIT and iNKT cells could partly confound zero-insertion analyses.

The V end lost 4 bases, the J end lost 4 bases, and 13 bases lay between the germline ends. Germline V lookup: CDR1 SQVTM, CDR2 ANQGSEA. CDR3 length: 14 amino acids. This clonotype occurred a few times. Its antigen is undetermined. Separately, the same data were catalogued under a study of yellow fever vaccine responses in identical twins.

Sample: memory (CD45RO+) T cells sorted from blood. The clonotype was recovered from a woman aged 18-29 years in good health. J is TRBJ2-2 and V is TRBV29-1; D possibly corresponds to TRBD2 (5 bases). The CDR3 region has the DNA TGCAGCGTTGGAAGCGGTACCTCCACCGGGGAGCTGTTTTTT. Amino acids: CSVGSGTSTGELFF.